Following are 21 T cell receptor beta chains from one sample sequenced in a study of T cell responses to AZD1222 COVID-19 vaccine. TCRdb keeps only in-frame clones here, not all; method: immunoSEQ multiplex PCR. The sample yields roughly 170,000 clones, just under 95% seen once. The sequencing here drew on peripheral blood, taken on day 0 of AZD1222 vaccination. These receptors came from an adult in good health.

The chain has TRBV19 and TRBJ1-5; TRBD1 is a possible D gene (5 bases). CDR1 and CDR2 from the germline V gene are LNHDA and SQIVND (reference sequence). Trimming took 1 base from V and 3 from J, leaving 19 bases between them. This CDR3 has 18 residues. The CDR3 nucleotides are TGTGCCAGTAGTATAGGGTTTAAAGGGGTCTCCCCCAATCAGCCCCAGCATTTT. It is translated as CASSIGFKGVSPNQPQHF.

This clone was counted a single time. This rearrangement joins TRBV10-3 to TRBJ1-5; D is uncertain. Germline-derived CDR1 and CDR2 are ENHRY and SYGVKD. V was trimmed by 0 bases and J by 2 bases, leaving 5 bases between them. The CDR3 is 14 residues long. The CDR3 DNA follows: TGTGCCATCAGTGAGTCAGAGGGCAATCAGCCCCAGCATTTT. Encoded protein: CAISESEGNQPQHF.

V usage is TRBV6-5 and J usage is TRBJ1-2; D not certain. V lost 2 bases to trimming and J lost 4 bases, with 8 bases between them. Germline-derived CDR1 and CDR2 are MNHEY and SVGAGI. The CDR3 contains 13 residues. In nucleotides, the CDR3 is TGTGCCAGCAGTTACCACGCCTCCTATGGCTACACCTTC. This encodes CASSYHASYGYTF.

The rearrangement joins TRBV7-9 to TRBJ2-3; 9 nucleotides line up with TRBD2. Germline values: CDR1 SEHNR, CDR2 FQNEAQ (reference sequence). J was trimmed by 8 bases and V by 5 bases; bases with no gene match: 14. The CDR3 contains 16 residues. CDR3 sequence reads: CASSPRTGLALGTQYF. The CDR3 region has the DNA TGTGCCAGCAGCCCACGAACGGGACTAGCCTTGGGTACGCAGTATTTT.

V is TRBV6-6 and J is TRBJ2-5, with unresolved D. This CDR3 has 14 amino acids. V lost 0 bases to trimming and J lost 3 bases, with 8 bases between them. CDR1 is MNHNY and CDR2 is SVGAGI in the germline V gene (reference sequence). For the CDR3, the DNA is TGTGCCAGCAGTTACTCGAGAAATAAAGAGACCCAGTACTTC. Translating gives CASSYSRNKETQYF.

The chain uses TRBV9 and TRBJ2-2, with D possibly being TRBD2 (6 bases). Trimming removed 3 bases from V and 1 base from J, with 13 bases in between. Per germline, CDR1 SGDLS and CDR2 YYNGEE. This CDR3 contains 16 residues. CDR3 DNA sequence: TGTGCCAGCAGCGCCCGCCCAGCGGGGAACACCGGGGAGCTGTTTTTT. This sequence encodes CASSARPAGNTGELFF.

The V and J genes are TRBV3-1 (or the pseudogene TRBV3-2) and TRBJ2-1; D might be TRBD2 (6 bases). The CDR3 runs to 12 residues. Germline V gene data show CDR1 as LGHDT and CDR2 as YNNKEL (reference sequence). V was clipped by 4 bases and J by 8 bases, with 9 bases between them. The CDR3 here is CASSLWGDEQFF. The CDR3 DNA reads as TGTGCCAGCAGCCTTTGGGGGGATGAGCAGTTCTTC.

The chain is built from TRBV18 and TRBJ1-4; D is undetermined. CDR3 length: 15 amino acids. In germline, CDR1 is KGHSH, CDR2 LQKENI. Trimming left V 2 bases short and J 7 bases short, with 14 bases between. CDR3 bases: TGTGCCAGCTCACCATATGACAAAACGGGTGAAAAACTGTTTTTT. Amino acid sequence: CASSPYDKTGEKLFF.

This clone was found a few times. This sequence joins TRBV5-4 and TRBJ2-7; 7 positions match TRBD1. CDR3 length: 15 residues. Germline V lookup: CDR1 SGHNT, CDR2 YYREEE (reference sequence). V shed 3 bases and J 7 bases; nucleotides not matched to a gene: 13. This chain's CDR3 is CASSSTGRPVGEQYF. The DNA of the CDR3 is TGTGCCAGCAGCTCGACAGGGCGCCCCGTTGGGGAGCAGTACTTC.

The rearrangement joins TRBV29-1 to TRBJ1-5; perhaps TRBD1 as D (5 bases). The V end lost 4 bases, the J end lost 4 bases, and 11 bases lay between the germline ends. Germline CDR1 is SQVTM and CDR2 is ANQGSEA. This CDR3 contains 13 residues. The CDR3 spells CSVADSINQPQHF. CDR3 nucleotides: TGCAGCGTTGCTGACAGCATAAATCAGCCCCAGCATTTT.

The rearrangement uses TRBV3-1 (or the pseudogene TRBV3-2) and TRBJ2-2, with a possible D match to TRBD2 (6 bases). This CDR3 comprises 19 residues. Per germline, CDR1 LGHDT and CDR2 YNNKEL (reference sequence). Trimming cost V 5 bases and J 4 bases, with 26 bases left between them. The CDR3 sequence: CASSGLAWFGGTGTGELFF. The CDR3 DNA reads as TGTGCCAGCAGCGGCCTCGCTTGGTTCGGGGGAACGGGCACCGGGGAGCTGTTTTTT.

This chain links TRBV10-3 with TRBJ1-1; unclear D gene. The CDR3 length is 13 residues. Trimming left V 3 bases short and J 1 base short, with 6 bases between. Germline assignment: CDR1 ENHRY and CDR2 SYGVKD. This CDR3 reads CAISELGNTEAFF. CDR3 nucleotide sequence: TGTGCCATCAGTGAATTAGGGAACACTGAAGCTTTCTTT.

This clone was counted once. The rearrangement links TRBV6-2 or TRBV6-3 to TRBJ2-6, with 7 positions matching TRBD2. V shed 2 bases and J 2 bases; nucleotides not matched to a gene: 15. The germline CDR1 and CDR2 sequences are MNHEY and SVGEGT. There are 20 residues in the CDR3. In DNA form, the CDR3 reads TGTGCCAGCAGTTACCCGGGGAGGGCGGTAAATCTCCCTGGGGCCAACGTCCTGACTTTC. Translation: CASSYPGRAVNLPGANVLTF.

The rearrangement uses TRBV4-1 and TRBJ2-7, with D possibly TRBD2 on 5 matching bases. Germline values: CDR1 MGHRA, CDR2 YSYEKL. The germline V and J ends were trimmed by 2 bases and 0 bases, with 11 bases remaining between them. The CDR3 totals 15 residues. This chain's CDR3 is CASSQQVGGSYEQYF. DNA of the CDR3: TGCGCCAGCAGCCAACAGGTAGGAGGCTCCTACGAGCAGTACTTC.

The J gene is TRBJ1-5, the V gene TRBV19; 8 bases fit TRBD1. The CDR3 totals 15 residues. The ends lost 5 bases at V and 5 bases at J; junction bases unmatched: 8. Germline CDR1 and CDR2: LNHDA and SQIVND (reference sequence). Here the CDR3 reads CASSRQGWGYQPQHF. The CDR3 DNA is TGTGCCAGTAGTCGACAGGGGTGGGGGTATCAGCCCCAGCATTTT.

As to this clone: The same CDR3 also results from other DNA sequences found in this sample. The V and J genes are TRBV6-5 and TRBJ1-6; perhaps TRBD1 as D (6 bases). CDR3 length: 15 residues. The ends were cut back, 0 bases at V and 5 bases at J, with 8 bases in the middle. Germline lookup yields CDR1 MNHEY and CDR2 SVGAGI. The CDR3 sequence is CASSYSGGDNSPLHF. CDR3 DNA sequence: TGTGCCAGCAGTTACTCAGGGGGTGATAATTCACCCCTCCACTTT.

The chain uses TRBV3-1 (or the pseudogene TRBV3-2) and TRBJ2-7, with no clear D. Trimming shortened V by 1 base and J by 5 bases, and 6 bases separated the two germline ends. In germline, CDR1 is LGHDT, CDR2 YNNKEL (reference sequence). The CDR3 has 12 residues. CDR3 residues: CASSQVLHEQYF. The CDR3 DNA follows: TGTGCCAGCAGCCAAGTTCTGCACGAGCAGTACTTC.

The rearrangement uses TRBV6-4 and TRBJ1-1; D is unresolved. V gave up 4 bases and J gave up 4 bases, with 19 bases separating them. The CDR3 length is 16 residues. Germline CDR1 is MRHNA and CDR2 is SNTAGT. CDR3 DNA sequence: TGTGCCAGCAGTGGATTAGAGGGCTGGAGGCCCACTGAAGCTTTCTTT. This codes for CASSGLEGWRPTEAFF.

This chain connects TRBV4-1 to TRBJ1-2; 7 bases align to TRBD1. This CDR3 comprises 16 residues. Germline CDR1 reads MGHRA; CDR2 reads YSYEKL. V was clipped by 4 bases and J by 0 bases; unmatched bases: 8. CDR3 DNA sequence: TGCGCCAGCAGCCCGACTGCCGGGACAGCTAACTATGGCTACACCTTC. This codes for CASSPTAGTANYGYTF.

This chain joins TRBV5-1 and TRBJ2-4; D is possibly TRBD1 (5 bases). CDR3 size: 14 residues. From germline, CDR1 is SGHRS and CDR2 YFSETQ. V was shortened by 4 bases and J by 6 bases, with 14 bases between the two germline ends. The CDR3 nucleotides read TGCGCCAGCAGCCTACTGACAGACTCAAACATTCAGTACTTC. Its translation is CASSLLTDSNIQYF.

The chain combines TRBV5-1 with TRBJ2-7; 8 bases agree with TRBD2. The germline V gene has CDR1 SGHRS and CDR2 YFSETQ. CDR3 size: 15 residues. The V segment lost 0 bases and the J segment 3 bases; nucleotides outside the gene matches: 5. CDR3 DNA sequence: TGCGCCAGCAGCTTGGGAGGCGGGGGGTACTACGAGCAGTACTTC. It is translated as CASSLGGGGYYEQYF. Looking up the rest from reference TRBV5-1 and TRBJ2-7 gives the full variable domain: KAGVTQTPRYLIKTRGQQVTLSCSPISGHRSVSWYQQTPGQGLQFLFEYFSETQRNKGNFPGRFSGRQFSNSRSEMNVSTLELGDSALYLCASSLGGGGYYEQYFGPGTRLTVT.